Described below is a single TCR beta chain sequence and its context. Its antigen is not yet known. One base away there is no much larger clone; base qualities are not given. This entry is derived from a study of shared clonotypes between healthy human individuals (dated by TCRdb to 2020 to 2022). General notes on the study: The cohort comprised a couple of women and a few men aged 18 to 49 years. Libraries were prepared and TCR repertoires were sequenced by different laboratories using diverse techniques, in order to increase sequencing depth and limit assay-specific biases. Between about 0.85 and 9.5 billion PBMCs per donor were obtained by leukapheresis. For each donor, three plates each were used for CD4 naive and CD4 memory, two plates were used for CD8 naive, and one plate was used for CD8 memory. To estimate repertoire size and how much clonotypes are shared between individuals, the study performed deep sequencing of blood TCR repertoires from roughly five healthy adults. Paper-wide results and their limitations: Based on pairwise subsampling, the degree of clonotype sharing among donors was expected to be affected by sequencing depth. Larger estimated clonotype richness was generally found for naive subsets than for memory subsets. Compared with non-shared clonotypes, the clonotypes found in all four sorted-subset donors had higher generation probabilities. Around 5% of naive CD4, roughly 3.6% of naive CD8, approximately 2% of memory CD4, and 0.35% to 0.5% of memory CD8 clonotypes were shared across several donors. Sampling was limited to blood, and TCR repertoires in tissue likely differ from TCR repertoires in blood. Incomplete sequencing was indicated by rarefaction of sorted-subset datasets, despite the large sequencing depth. The small number of donors limited the genetic and exposure-history diversity represented.

CDR1 and CDR2, per the germline V gene, are MDHEN and SYDVKM. Counted from cysteine to phenylalanine, this CDR3 has 16 amino acids. The only DNA kept is the CDR3, 48 bases in frame from the first base. Germline trimming amounts to 2 bases on V and 8 bases on J, with 10 as the count of junction bases outside the gene matches. TCR CDR3 regions were amplified from genomic DNA by multiplex PCR using the deep immunoSEQ assay. For each cell subset, the extracted genomic DNA was distributed evenly across all wells of several immunoSEQ 96-well plates, and each plate served as one replicate. Each replicate PCR for sorted subsets received about 200 ng genomic DNA, equal to around 32,000 T cell genomes. Purified libraries were measured with a Qubit 3.0 fluorometer, size-checked on a Bioanalyzer 2100, and measured again with the KAPA Library Quantification kit. A separate single-read 150-cycle Illumina NextSeq 550 flow cell was used to sequence each immunoSEQ 96-well plate. Turning to the authors' computational methods: Because the immunoSEQ output held only junctional sequences and lacked quality scores, the filtering could not match the filtering applied to full-length reads. To assign V/J genes and CDR3, sequences were annotated against IMGT germline references using PyIR, a Python wrapper for IgBLAST v1.9. Reads were filtered out if the reads had weak V/J assignments (E-value above 1e-6), no CDR3, stop codons, out-of-frame junctions, or ambiguous translated residues. A V3J clonotype was defined by an identical inferred V gene, J gene, and CDR3 amino acid sequence. The percentage overlap between two repertoires was calculated by dividing the number of shared unique clonotypes by the size of the smaller repertoire. RTK rarefaction, the Chao1 estimator, and Recon v2.1 estimates of unobserved clonotypes were used to assess repertoire richness. For all TCRbeta clonotypes obtained by the gDNA method from a few donors, generation probabilities were computed with OLGA. TCRdb took over this immuneACCESS table, retaining in-frame rearrangements with V and J assigned. Such tables are incomplete; in checked studies, under half of the missing clones stem from an unresolved V gene, and the remainder is unexplained. That table gives V, J and clone size, and the DNA gave D and trimming. Present in this sample are roughly 2.2 million clones, approximately 90% of which were seen just once. The ten biggest clones cover more than 0.35% of the sample.

The donors were healthy, HIV-negative adults with no recently reported acute infections or vaccinations. Only Caucasian adults living in Nashville, Tennessee, USA were represented among the donors. CD4+ T cells were enriched through magnetic negative selection, after which naive cells were positively selected on CD45RA and the remaining negative fraction served as the memory subset. Blood was collected by leukapheresis, and PBMCs were isolated by Ficoll-Histopaque density gradient centrifugation and then cryopreserved in liquid nitrogen vapor phase. Analytical flow cytometry was used to check the purity and quantity of every magnetically sorted T cell population. Genomic DNA was isolated from every sorted fraction and measured by UV absorbance on a Nanodrop 2000c.

The receptor was derived from a man younger than 30 in good health. Some clones in this sample may be carry-over from other donors' samples. Source material: naive CD4+ T cells from PBMCs. The cell subset or site tag for this specimen amounts to: CD45RA+ positively selected. Here the chain combines TRBV28 and TRBJ2-1; the central 9 bases match TRBD2. The CDR3 corresponds to CASSLGAGGPSDEQFF. The nucleotides are TGTGCCAGCAGTTTAGGGGCGGGAGGGCCCTCCGATGAGCAGTTCTTC.